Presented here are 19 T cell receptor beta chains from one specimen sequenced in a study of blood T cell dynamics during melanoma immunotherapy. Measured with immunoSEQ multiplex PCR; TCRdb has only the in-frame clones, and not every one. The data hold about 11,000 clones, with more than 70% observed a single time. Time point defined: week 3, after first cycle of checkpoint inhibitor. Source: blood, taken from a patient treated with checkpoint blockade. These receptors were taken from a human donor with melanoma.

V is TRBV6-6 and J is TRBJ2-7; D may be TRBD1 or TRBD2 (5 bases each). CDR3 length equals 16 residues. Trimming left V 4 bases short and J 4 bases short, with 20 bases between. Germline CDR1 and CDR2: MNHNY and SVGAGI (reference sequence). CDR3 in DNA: TGTGCCAGCAGTTCCCTCTCGGGACGGAACTTATACGAGCAGTACTTC. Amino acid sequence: CASSSLSGRNLYEQYF.

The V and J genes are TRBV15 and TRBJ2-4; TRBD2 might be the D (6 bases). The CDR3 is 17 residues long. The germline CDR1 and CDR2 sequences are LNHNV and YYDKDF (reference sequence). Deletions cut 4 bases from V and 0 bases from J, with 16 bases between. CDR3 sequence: CATSKGLGGLAKNIQYF. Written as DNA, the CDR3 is TGTGCCACCAGCAAAGGCTTGGGGGGACTAGCCAAAAACATTCAGTACTTC.

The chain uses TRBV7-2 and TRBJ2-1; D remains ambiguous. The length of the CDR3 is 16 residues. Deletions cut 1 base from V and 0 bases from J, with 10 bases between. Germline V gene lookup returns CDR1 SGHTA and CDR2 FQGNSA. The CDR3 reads CASSLESLSSYNEQFF. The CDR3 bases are TGTGCCAGCAGCTTAGAGTCCCTGAGCTCCTACAATGAGCAGTTCTTC.

CDR3 DNA sequence: TGTGCCAGCAGTGACAGGTTGAACACTGAAGCTTTCTTT. Amino acid sequence: CASSDRLNTEAFF. The chain uses TRBV11-3 and TRBJ1-1; tentative D call: TRBD1 (6 bases). Per the germline V gene, CDR1 is SGHNT and CDR2 is YENEEA. V lost 6 bases and J 0 bases, leaving 8 bases between the germline ends. This CDR3 has 13 residues.

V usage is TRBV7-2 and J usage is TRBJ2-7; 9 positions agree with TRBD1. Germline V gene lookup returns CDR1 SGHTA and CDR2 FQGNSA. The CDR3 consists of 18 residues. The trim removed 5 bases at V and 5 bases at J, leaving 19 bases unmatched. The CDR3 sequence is CASSPRRVSGTGTNEQYF. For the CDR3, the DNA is TGTGCCAGCAGCCCAAGAAGGGTGTCCGGGACAGGGACCAACGAGCAGTACTTC.

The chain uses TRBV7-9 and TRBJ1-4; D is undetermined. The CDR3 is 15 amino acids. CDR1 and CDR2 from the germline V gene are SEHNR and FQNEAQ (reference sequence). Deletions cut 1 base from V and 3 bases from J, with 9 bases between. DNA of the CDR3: TGTGCCAGCAGCTTAGTGGGGTCGGCTAATGAAAAACTGTTTTTT. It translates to CASSLVGSANEKLFF.

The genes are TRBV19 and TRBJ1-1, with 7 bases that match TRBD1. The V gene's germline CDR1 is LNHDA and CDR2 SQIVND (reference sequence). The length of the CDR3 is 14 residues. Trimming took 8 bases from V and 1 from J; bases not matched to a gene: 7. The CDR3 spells CASHRQGTNTEAFF. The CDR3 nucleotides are TGTGCCAGTCACCGACAGGGAACGAACACTGAAGCTTTCTTT.

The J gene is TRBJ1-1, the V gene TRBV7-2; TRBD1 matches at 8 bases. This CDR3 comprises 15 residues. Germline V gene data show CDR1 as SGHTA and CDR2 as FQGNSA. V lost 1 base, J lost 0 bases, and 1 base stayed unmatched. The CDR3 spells CASSLGQGMNTEAFF. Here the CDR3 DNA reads TGTGCCAGCAGCTTAGGACAGGGGATGAACACTGAAGCTTTCTTT.

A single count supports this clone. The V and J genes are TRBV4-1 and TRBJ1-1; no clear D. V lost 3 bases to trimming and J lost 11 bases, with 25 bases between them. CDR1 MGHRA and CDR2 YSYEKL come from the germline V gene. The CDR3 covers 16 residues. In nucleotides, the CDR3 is TGCGCCAGCAGCCACCACCGGACGGGTAAACCAACCTCGGCTTTCTTT. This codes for CASSHHRTGKPTSAFF.

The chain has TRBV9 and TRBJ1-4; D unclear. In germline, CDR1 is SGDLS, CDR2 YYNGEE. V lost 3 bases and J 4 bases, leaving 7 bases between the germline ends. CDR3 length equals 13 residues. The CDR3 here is CASSGWDNEKLFF. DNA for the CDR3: TGTGCCAGCAGCGGGTGGGATAATGAAAAACTGTTTTTT.

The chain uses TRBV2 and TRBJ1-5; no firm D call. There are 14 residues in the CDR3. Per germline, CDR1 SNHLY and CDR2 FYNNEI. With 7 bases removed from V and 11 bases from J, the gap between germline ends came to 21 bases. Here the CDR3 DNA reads TGTGCCAGCACCTGGGGTTTATATCAATCAGCCCAGCATTTT. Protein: CASTWGLYQSAQHF.

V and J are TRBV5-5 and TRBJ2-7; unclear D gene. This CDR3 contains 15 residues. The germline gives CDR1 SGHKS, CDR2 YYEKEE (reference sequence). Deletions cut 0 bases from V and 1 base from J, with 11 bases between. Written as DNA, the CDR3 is TGTGCCAGCAGCTTGGGCCTGGGGATGTCCTACGAGCAGTACTTC. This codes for CASSLGLGMSYEQYF.

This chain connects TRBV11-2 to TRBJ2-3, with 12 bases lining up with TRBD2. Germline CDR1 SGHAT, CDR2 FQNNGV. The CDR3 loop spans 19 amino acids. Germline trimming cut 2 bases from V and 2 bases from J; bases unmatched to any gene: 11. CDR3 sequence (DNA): TGTGCCAGCAGCTTATATCGTGCTAGCGGGGGGGTCCTCACAGATACGCAGTATTTT. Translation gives CASSLYRASGGVLTDTQYF.

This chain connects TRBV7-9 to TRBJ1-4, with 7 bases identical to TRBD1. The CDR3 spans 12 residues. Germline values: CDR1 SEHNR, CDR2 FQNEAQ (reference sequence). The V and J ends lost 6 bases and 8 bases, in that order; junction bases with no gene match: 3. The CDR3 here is CASRQGKEKLFF. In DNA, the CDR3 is TGTGCCAGCAGACAGGGGAAAGAAAAACTGTTTTTT.

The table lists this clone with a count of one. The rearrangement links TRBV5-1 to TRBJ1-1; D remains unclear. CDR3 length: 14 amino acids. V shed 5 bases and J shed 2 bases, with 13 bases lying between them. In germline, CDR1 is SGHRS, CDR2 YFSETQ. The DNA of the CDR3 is TGCGCCAGCAGAACCCAAGGCGGCAACACTGAAGCTTTCTTT. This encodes CASRTQGGNTEAFF.

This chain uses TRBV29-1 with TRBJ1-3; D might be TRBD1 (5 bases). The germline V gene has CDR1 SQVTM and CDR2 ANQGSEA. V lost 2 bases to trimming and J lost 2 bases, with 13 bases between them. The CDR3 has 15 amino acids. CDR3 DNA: TGCAGCGTTGAATGGGGGAGTAGTCCTGGAAACACCATATATTTT. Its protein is CSVEWGSSPGNTIYF.

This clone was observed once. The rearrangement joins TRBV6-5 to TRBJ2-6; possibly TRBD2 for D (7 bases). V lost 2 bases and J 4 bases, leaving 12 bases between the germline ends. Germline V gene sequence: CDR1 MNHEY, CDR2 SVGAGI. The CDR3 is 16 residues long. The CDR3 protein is CASSYRGAGGANVLTF. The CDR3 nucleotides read TGTGCCAGCAGTTACCGGGGGGCGGGAGGGGCCAACGTCCTGACTTTC.

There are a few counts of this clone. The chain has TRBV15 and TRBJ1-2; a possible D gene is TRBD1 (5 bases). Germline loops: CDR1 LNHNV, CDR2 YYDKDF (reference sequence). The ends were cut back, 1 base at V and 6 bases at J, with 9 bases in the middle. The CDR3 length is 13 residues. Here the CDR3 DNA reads TGTGCCACCAGCAGAGGGAGGGGACATGGCTACACCTTC. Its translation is CATSRGRGHGYTF.

CDR3 coding DNA: TGTGCCAGCGGACTAGCGGGTGGCACCGGGGAGCTGTTTTTT. Translation: CASGLAGGTGELFF. V gene TRBV2 combines with J gene TRBJ2-2; 11 nucleotides line up with TRBD2. V lost 8 bases to trimming and J lost 4 bases; unmatched junction nucleotides: 3. CDR3 length: 14 residues. Germline CDR1 is SNHLY and CDR2 is FYNNEI.